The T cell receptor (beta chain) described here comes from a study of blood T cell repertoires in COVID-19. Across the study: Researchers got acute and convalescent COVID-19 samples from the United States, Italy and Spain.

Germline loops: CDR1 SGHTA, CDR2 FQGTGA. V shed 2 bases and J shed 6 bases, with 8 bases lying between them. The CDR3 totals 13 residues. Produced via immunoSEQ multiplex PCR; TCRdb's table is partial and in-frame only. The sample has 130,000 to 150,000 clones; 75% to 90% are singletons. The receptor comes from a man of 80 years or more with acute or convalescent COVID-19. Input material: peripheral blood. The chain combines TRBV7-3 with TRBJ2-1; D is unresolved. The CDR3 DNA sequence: TGTGCCAGCAGCTTAGGGCCAGTCAATGAGCAGTTCTTC. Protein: CASSLGPVNEQFF. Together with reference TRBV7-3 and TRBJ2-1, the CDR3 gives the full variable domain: GAGVSQTPSNKVTEKGKYVELRCDPISGHTALYWYRQSLGQGPEFLIYFQGTGAADDSGLPNDRFFAVRPEGSVSTLKIQRTERGDSAVYLCASSLGPVNEQFFGPGTRLTVL.